These 24 T cell receptor beta chains originate from one sample sequenced in a study of cytomegalovirus exposure and HLA in healthy donors. The primer mix had 60 Vbeta and 13 Jbeta primers. Clones were sequenced by immunoSEQ multiplex PCR, and TCRdb holds only the in-frame ones, with some missing. The sample has about 160,000 clones; approximately 80% are singletons. The material sequenced was PBMCs. The receptors were gathered from a male donor in good health and CMV-seronegative.

The genes are TRBV4-3 and TRBJ2-7; D gene ambiguous. Trimming removed 0 bases at V and 2 bases at J, with 8 bases between. The CDR3 spans 14 residues. The germline V gene encodes CDR1 LGHNA and CDR2 YSLEER. As DNA, the CDR3 is TGCGCCAGCAGCCAAGAGAGTCGGGCCTACGAGCAGTACTTC. Encoded protein: CASSQESRAYEQYF.

This clone has just a few counts. The V gene is TRBV18, the J gene TRBJ2-7; D possibly corresponds to TRBD2 (5 bases). CDR3 length: 13 amino acids. Trimming stripped 2 bases from V and 7 bases from J, with 12 bases between. Germline V gene sequence: CDR1 KGHSH, CDR2 LQKENI. The CDR3 sequence is CASSPRGLEEQYF. The CDR3 DNA reads TGTGCCAGCTCACCAAGAGGGCTCGAAGAGCAGTACTTC.

This clone was counted a single time. This sequence joins TRBV4-1 and TRBJ2-3, with 16 positions matching TRBD2. This CDR3 has 18 residues. V shed 3 bases, J shed 2 bases, and the junction held 5 bases outside the gene matches. In germline, CDR1 is MGHRA, CDR2 YSYEKL. DNA for the CDR3: TGCGCCAGCAGCCAGGCAGGGACTAGCGGGAGGGCCACAGATACGCAGTATTTT. Its translation: CASSQAGTSGRATDTQYF.

V gene TRBV7-3 combines with J gene TRBJ2-7; D is unresolved. CDR1 SGHTA and CDR2 FQGTGA come from the germline V gene. The V end lost 4 bases, the J end lost 5 bases, and 6 bases lay between the germline ends. CDR3 size: 11 residues. The CDR3 bases are TGTGCCAGCAGCTCCCCAGACGAGCAGTACTTC. Protein product: CASSSPDEQYF.

The V gene is TRBV7-9, the J gene TRBJ2-5; maybe TRBD1 (5 bases). Germline V gene data show CDR1 as SEHNR and CDR2 as FQNEAQ (reference sequence). Trimming took 0 bases from V and 1 from J, leaving 6 bases between them. This CDR3 comprises 14 residues. The chain's CDR3 is CASSLARAQETQYF. In DNA form, the CDR3 reads TGTGCCAGCAGCTTAGCCAGGGCCCAAGAGACCCAGTACTTC.

The J gene is TRBJ1-3, the V gene TRBV7-2; 7 bases are a match to TRBD1. The junction had 14 bases not matched to a gene; V was cut back by 5 bases and J by 4 bases. CDR1 SGHTA and CDR2 FQGNSA come from the germline V gene. The CDR3 contains 17 residues. The CDR3 loop is CASSPAQRQGGGNTIYF. The CDR3 coding sequence is TGTGCCAGCAGCCCCGCACAGAGACAGGGCGGGGGAAACACCATATATTTT.

This clone was picked up one time. J is TRBJ2-7 and V is TRBV5-5; 12 bases align to TRBD1. Looked up from germline, CDR1 is SGHKS and CDR2 is YYEKEE (reference sequence). V gave up 1 base and J gave up 6 bases; unmatched junction bases: 2. The length of the CDR3 is 14 residues. As DNA, the CDR3 is TGTGCCAGCAGCTTGCGGGACAGGGGGCGCGAGCAGTACTTC. It encodes CASSLRDRGREQYF.

The chain joins TRBV15 to TRBJ2-6; 10 bases are a match to TRBD1. The CDR3 sequence is 22 residues long. V dropped 0 bases and J dropped 1; count of bases not matched to a gene: 15. The V gene's germline CDR1 is LNHNV and CDR2 YYDKDF (reference sequence). CDR3 nucleotides: TGTGCCACCAGCAGAGACTCTACTTCCGGGACAGGGGTAATTTCTGGGGCCAACGTCCTGACTTTC. It translates to CATSRDSTSGTGVISGANVLTF.

A note on this clone: Other DNA sequences in this specimen translate into the identical CDR3. The chain couples TRBV7-9 to TRBJ1-3; unclear D gene. The germline V gene encodes CDR1 SEHNR and CDR2 FQNEAQ (reference sequence). V lost 2 bases and J lost 4, with 9 bases in between. There are 14 residues in the CDR3. This CDR3 reads CASSLTGSGNTIYF. DNA for the CDR3: TGTGCCAGCAGCTTAACCGGGTCGGGAAACACCATATATTTT.

The DNA of the CDR3 is TGCGCCAGCAGCTTGGAACAGGGTCCCTACGAGCAGTACTTC. This sequence encodes CASSLEQGPYEQYF. The gene calls are TRBV5-1 and TRBJ2-7, with D maybe TRBD1 (6 bases). There are 14 residues in the CDR3. V was pared by 0 bases and J by 2 bases, with 9 bases between. Germline loops: CDR1 SGHRS, CDR2 YFSETQ.

The chain employs TRBV4-2 and TRBJ1-5; 8 bases are a match to TRBD1. The trim removed 0 bases at V and 6 bases at J, leaving 7 bases unmatched. This CDR3 contains 16 residues. CDR1 and CDR2 from the germline V gene are LGHNA and YNFKEQ. The CDR3 protein is CASSQEDRVKGQPQHF. The CDR3 DNA follows: TGTGCCAGCAGCCAAGAGGACAGGGTAAAGGGTCAGCCCCAGCATTTT.

J is TRBJ2-5 and V is TRBV5-5; D unclear. Germline CDR1 reads SGHKS; CDR2 reads YYEKEE (reference sequence). The CDR3 has 14 residues. V dropped 2 bases and J dropped 5 bases, with 13 bases sitting between them. Here the CDR3 reads CASSFDGTRETQYF. The CDR3 coding sequence is TGTGCCAGCAGCTTCGACGGCACGAGGGAGACCCAGTACTTC. The complete variable domain, with remaining parts taken from reference TRBV5-5 and TRBJ2-5, reads DAGVTQSPTHLIKTRGQQVTLRCSPISGHKSVSWYQQVLGQGPQFIFQYYEKEERGRGNFPDRFSARQFPNYSSELNVNALLLGDSALYLCASSFDGTRETQYFGPGTRLLVL.

The chain is built from TRBV7-2 and TRBJ2-6; unclear D gene. The CDR3 spans 16 residues. CDR1 and CDR2 from the germline V gene are SGHTA and FQGNSA. The V end lost 4 bases, the J end lost 2 bases, and 12 bases lay between the germline ends. As DNA, the CDR3 is TGTGCCAGCAGCTCTAAGACACCACCTGGGGCCAACGTCCTGACTTTC. Its translation is CASSSKTPPGANVLTF.

The V and J genes are TRBV6-4 and TRBJ2-1, with D maybe TRBD2 (6 bases). The V and J ends lost 7 bases and 5 bases respectively, with 24 bases between them. Germline V gene data show CDR1 as MRHNA and CDR2 as SNTAGT. The CDR3 runs to 17 residues. CDR3 in amino acids: CASTPTPLSGINNEQFF. The CDR3 DNA reads as TGTGCCAGCACCCCGACCCCTCTTAGCGGAATTAACAATGAGCAGTTCTTC.

The genes are TRBV5-1 and TRBJ2-2, with D possibly being TRBD1 (5 bases). The CDR3 totals 16 residues. V was pared by 6 bases and J by 0 bases, with 15 bases between. In germline, CDR1 is SGHRS, CDR2 YFSETQ. CDR3 amino acids: CASTLGQGSNTGELFF. The CDR3 nucleotides read TGCGCCAGCACCCTGGGCCAGGGTTCGAACACCGGGGAGCTGTTTTTT.

The rearrangement uses TRBV29-1 and TRBJ2-7; TRBD1 is a possible D gene (6 bases). This CDR3 spans 13 amino acids. V lost 6 bases and J lost 1, with 13 bases in between. Germline V gene lookup returns CDR1 SQVTM and CDR2 ANQGSEA. CDR3: CSVYRVGSYEQYF. In DNA, the CDR3 is TGCAGCGTCTACAGGGTTGGTTCCTACGAGCAGTACTTC.

The table lists this clone with a few counts. The chain carries TRBV9 and TRBJ1-4; 8 nucleotides align to TRBD1. The V gene's germline CDR1 is SGDLS and CDR2 YYNGEE. The CDR3 contains 16 residues. The V and J ends lost 3 bases and 5 bases, in that order; junction bases with no gene match: 9. CDR3 in amino acids: CASSASRTGQNEKLFF. CDR3 bases: TGTGCCAGCAGCGCATCCAGGACAGGGCAAAATGAAAAACTGTTTTTT. Complete variable domain (other parts from reference TRBV9 and TRBJ1-4): DSGVTQTPKHLITATGQRVTLRCSPRSGDLSVYWYQQSLDQGLQFLIQYYNGEERAKGNILERFSAQQFPDLHSELNLSSLELGDSALYFCASSASRTGQNEKLFFGSGTQLSVL.

This rearrangement joins TRBV2 to TRBJ2-7; 8 nucleotides match TRBD2. Looked up from germline, CDR1 is SNHLY and CDR2 is FYNNEI. The trim removed 8 bases at V and 12 bases at J, leaving 9 bases unmatched. The CDR3 sequence is 11 residues long. CDR3 DNA sequence: TGTGCCAGCCGAACGGGGCTAGCGGGGTACTTC. Its translation is CASRTGLAGYF. The full variable domain, in which reference TRBV2 and TRBJ2-7 provide the parts outside the CDR3, is EPEVTQTPSHQVTQMGQEVILRCVPISNHLYFYWYRQILGQKVEFLVSFYNNEISEKSEIFDDQFSVERPDGSNFTLKIRSTKLEDSAMYFCASRTGLAGYFGPGTRLTVT.

The chain is built from TRBV4-1 and TRBJ1-1, with D perhaps matching TRBD1 (5 bases). Germline loops: CDR1 MGHRA, CDR2 YSYEKL. V was clipped by 4 bases and J by 11 bases, with 23 bases between them. This CDR3 is 15 amino acids long. CDR3 nucleotides: TGCGCCAGCAGCCTTGGGACTGCTCCCCCTCGCGAGGCTTTCTTT. It codes for CASSLGTAPPREAFF.

The chain carries TRBV16 and TRBJ1-2, with TRBD1 as a possible D gene (6 bases). V gave up 3 bases and J gave up 2 bases, with 10 bases separating them. The CDR3 has 14 amino acids. The germline V gene has CDR1 KGHSY and CDR2 FQNENV. The CDR3 loop is CASSHKTGNYGYTF. The CDR3 region has the DNA TGTGCCAGCAGCCATAAGACAGGAAACTATGGCTACACCTTC.

The CDR3, as DNA: TGTGCCAGCAGTCACCGGGACAGGGGGCTAGCGGAACCCTACGAGCAGTACTTC. Protein product: CASSHRDRGLAEPYEQYF. The chain links TRBV28 to TRBJ2-7; TRBD1 matches at 12 bases. CDR1 and CDR2 from the germline V gene are MDHEN and SYDVKM. Trimming at V came to 5 bases and at J to 2 bases, leaving 13 bases not matched to a gene. The CDR3 has 18 amino acids.

The chain uses TRBV18 and TRBJ1-2; 7 bases map to TRBD1. Germline CDR1 reads KGHSH; CDR2 reads LQKENI. There are 15 residues in the CDR3. Trimming removed 0 bases from V and 4 bases from J; junction bases left unmatched: 5. The CDR3 sequence is CASSPPSRDSYGYTF. The CDR3 DNA reads TGTGCCAGCTCACCACCGTCGAGGGACAGCTATGGCTACACCTTC.

The chain recombines TRBV5-6 with TRBJ2-1, with 7 bases matching TRBD1. V gave up 3 bases and J gave up 8 bases; unmatched junction bases: 11. This CDR3 region has 15 residues. Germline CDR1 is SGHDT and CDR2 is YYEEEE. As DNA, the CDR3 is TGTGCCAGCAGCTACGGGACAGTTTTGTCTTATGAGCAGTTCTTC. Its translation: CASSYGTVLSYEQFF.

V is TRBV15 and J is TRBJ1-3; a weak D match, TRBD1 (5 bases). CDR1 and CDR2 (germline): LNHNV, YYDKDF (reference sequence). V was cut by 0 bases and J by 4 bases, with 13 bases left in between. The CDR3 contains 16 residues. CDR3 in amino acids: CATSREGPTAGNTIYF. The DNA for the CDR3 is TGTGCCACCAGCAGAGAAGGGCCGACAGCGGGAAACACCATATATTTT.